The 9 T cell receptor beta chains presented below share a single source sample, sequenced in a study of T-cell reconstitution after alpha-beta-depleted transplantation in children. Unique molecular identifiers were incorporated during preparation of the TCRbeta library. TCRdb called the PCR reads again in MiXCR, with one record for every CDR3 protein. The sample holds hundreds of thousands of distinct CDR3 sequences; over 25% are singletons and the top ten take less than 2.5%. The material sequenced was PBMCs from the stem cell graft donor, taken from the stem cell graft. All receptors come from a human donor who donated a stem cell graft to a child with aplastic anemia.

This clonotype was detected only a few times. This chain connects TRBV27 to TRBJ1-4; a weak D match, TRBD1 (6 bases). The CDR3 loop spans 14 amino acids. Germline V gene data show CDR1 as MNHEY and CDR2 as SMNVEV (reference sequence). V lost 8 bases and J 5 bases, leaving 15 bases between the germline ends. CDR3 DNA sequence: TGTGCCAGCCGCAAATGGACAGTGAATGAAAAACTGTTTTTT. Its protein product is CASRKWTVNEKLFF.

This clonotype turned up a few times. The rearrangement uses TRBV5-1 and TRBJ2-5, with D possibly TRBD2 on 6 matching bases. The ends were cut back, 4 bases at V and 4 bases at J, with 14 bases in the middle. The CDR3 is 14 residues long. The V gene's germline CDR1 is SGHRS and CDR2 YFSETQ. The CDR3: CASSGRLEAETQYF. CDR3 DNA sequence: TGCGCCAGCAGCGGAAGACTAGAGGCAGAGACCCAGTACTTC.

The sample holds a few counts of this clonotype. The chain has TRBV7-3 and TRBJ1-1, with 9 bases fitting TRBD1. CDR3 length equals 13 residues. Germline-derived CDR1 and CDR2 are SGHTA and FQGTGA. V dropped 4 bases and J dropped 7; count of bases not matched to a gene: 4. The CDR3 DNA reads as TGTGCCAGCAGCTCGATGGGACAGGGTGAAGCTTTCTTT. Protein product: CASSSMGQGEAFF.

This clonotype occurred a few times. The chain is built from TRBV29-1 and TRBJ1-1; the D is unclear. From germline, CDR1 is SQVTM and CDR2 ANQGSEA. Trimming took 1 base from V and 10 from J, leaving 4 bases between them. The CDR3 length is 9 residues. The CDR3 loop reads CSVEGPAFF. The CDR3, as DNA: TGCAGCGTTGAAGGACCAGCTTTCTTT.

Many counts were recorded for this clonotype. The V and J genes are TRBV7-2 and TRBJ2-5, with 9 bases that match TRBD2. Germline V gives CDR1 SGHTA, CDR2 FQGNSA. The V and J ends lost 4 bases and 4 bases, in that order; junction bases with no gene match: 10. This CDR3 is built from 16 residues. In DNA, the CDR3 is TGTGCCAGCAGCTACTCTAGCGGGAAGGGGGTAGAGACCCAGTACTTC. It codes for CASSYSSGKGVETQYF.

The CDR3 nucleotides are TGTGCCAGTAGTTACAGGTTGGACTACAATGAGCAGTTCTTC. It yields the protein CASSYRLDYNEQFF. The rearrangement uses TRBV19 and TRBJ2-1; possible D gene TRBD1, 5 bases. Trimming removed 5 bases at V and 3 bases at J, with 11 bases between. CDR1 LNHDA and CDR2 SQIVND come from the germline V gene (reference sequence). The CDR3 loop spans 14 amino acids.

In its sample, this clonotype was seen a few times. V gene TRBV5-5 combines with J gene TRBJ2-7; no definite D call. Germline lookup yields CDR1 SGHKS and CDR2 YYEKEE (reference sequence). V lost 0 bases and J 3 bases, leaving 13 bases between the germline ends. There are 15 residues in the CDR3. The CDR3 protein is CASSLVVGPYYEQYF. CDR3 DNA: TGTGCCAGCAGCTTGGTCGTAGGACCTTACTACGAGCAGTACTTC.

This clonotype came up a few times. The chain carries TRBV12-3 or TRBV12-4 and TRBJ1-5; 10 bases agree with TRBD1. V lost 0 bases to trimming and J lost 6 bases; unmatched junction nucleotides: 5. The CDR3 has 16 amino acids. The CDR3 DNA follows: TGTGCCAGCAGTTTAGCCTGGGACAGGGGCGGTCAGCCCCAGCATTTT. This sequence encodes CASSLAWDRGGQPQHF.

CDR3 DNA: TGTGCCAGCAGCTTACAGGGGGCCGTAGGTTCCCTCCACTTT. Translating gives CASSLQGAVGSLHF. The chain combines TRBV13 with TRBJ1-6; TRBD1 agrees at 8 bases. Germline CDR1 reads PRHDT; CDR2 reads FYEKMQ (reference sequence). After removal of 2 bases from V and 14 bases from J, the junction contained 8 bases not matched to a gene. This CDR3 region has 14 residues.